This record covers a single T cell receptor beta chain. Antigen specificity is unknown. The sample is drawn from a study of chemoradiotherapy in HPV16-positive cancers. Overall study: A couple of HPV16-positive patients' cells yielded candidate HPV-specific clones and common motifs.

TCRdb keeps only in-frame clones here, not all; method: immunoSEQ multiplex PCR. The table includes tens of thousands of clones, approximately 88% detected once. V was clipped by 3 bases and J by 6 bases; unmatched bases: 6. The CDR3 length is 16 residues. Germline V CDR1 and CDR2: MGHRA, YSYEKL. Overall study findings and caveats: In HPV16-positive patients, HPV-responsive T-cell expansion tracked better recurrence-free survival. Candidate HPV-specific clones and E7-related TCR motifs grew in tumor during treatment.

This clonotype was sampled from a human donor with HPV-associated anogenital cancer. This specimen consisted of blood, obtained from a patient who underwent chemoradiotherapy. The gene calls are TRBV4-1 and TRBJ1-6; TRBD1 matches 9 bases. CDR3 bases: TGCGCCAGCAGCCAGGGACAGGGATCCGTTAATTCACCCCTCCACTTT. Residues: CASSQGQGSVNSPLHF.